This TCR beta chain is from a study of cytomegalovirus exposure and HLA in healthy donors. Study in general: An early release of data contained about 85 million unique TCRs, which came from HLA-typed donors.

PCR employed 60 Vbeta and 13 Jbeta primers. Authors' analysis steps: Unique TCR beta chains totaled some 78 million in a later count, with approximately 10 million of them shared. Libraries were prepared by immunoSEQ multiplex PCR; TCRdb keeps only in-frame clonotypes and omits some of them. That table furnishes V, J and clone size, whereas the DNA furnished D and trimming. The table lists roughly 150,000 clones, over 60% of them singletons. Concerning this clone: The target antigen is unknown.

Looked up from germline, CDR1 is LNHDA and CDR2 is SQIVND (reference sequence). The CDR3 runs 15 residues. The trim removed 9 bases at V and 1 base at J, leaving 7 bases unmatched. The study's findings and limits: At a 0.05 false discovery rate, a later analysis found 16,951 TCR beta sequences to be associated with HLA alleles. The study flagged roughly 160 TCR beta chains as cytomegalovirus-associated.

The receptor's source is a man younger than 40 in good health and CMV-seronegative. Input material: PBMCs. This chain uses TRBV19 with TRBJ2-1; 9 nucleotides match TRBD2. As DNA, the CDR3 is TGTGCCAGCGGGAGCGGGGGGCGATCCTACAATGAGCAGTTCTTC. It yields the protein CASGSGGRSYNEQFF. The full variable domain, completed using reference TRBV19 and TRBJ2-1, is DGGITQSPKYLFRKEGQNVTLSCEQNLNHDAMYWYRQDPGQGLRLIYYSQIVNDFQKGDIAEGYSVSREKKESFPLTVTSAQKNPTAFYLCASGSGGRSYNEQFFGPGTRLTVL.